This is a list of T cell receptor beta chains from one sample in a study of cytomegalovirus exposure and HLA in healthy donors. TCRdb's copy holds only in-frame clones and misses some; the assay was immunoSEQ multiplex PCR. The sample has over 150,000 clones; roughly nine tenths are singletons. Material for sequencing was PBMCs. The origin of the receptors is a woman younger than 30 in good health and CMV-seropositive. Both conserved end residues are part of each CDR3. The order of the fields is clone size, D gene, V gene, J gene, CDR3 protein, CDR3 DNA. The D gene is left open where the match is weak. Clone size appears in some rows only: once, few, many, or a class for an expanded clone.

size: .
D: TRBD1
V: TRBV7-9
J: TRBJ1-5
CDR3: CASSCRIRQGVYSNQPQHF
DNA: TGTGCCAGCAGCTGCAGAATAAGACAGGGCGTCTATAGCAATCAGCCCCAGCATTTT

size: .
D: .
V: TRBV6-5
J: TRBJ2-1
CDR3: CASNFQGSYNEQFF
DNA: TGTGCCAGCAATTTCCAGGGCTCCTACAATGAGCAGTTCTTC

size: .
D: .
V: TRBV6-5
J: TRBJ2-5
CDR3: CASSRAGQQETQYF
DNA: TGTGCCAGCAGTAGAGCGGGCCAACAAGAGACCCAGTACTTC

size: .
D: .
V: TRBV2
J: TRBJ2-5
CDR3: CATPYAETQYF
DNA: TGTGCCACCCCGTACGCGGAGACCCAGTACTTC

size: .
D: .
V: TRBV7-8
J: TRBJ1-1
CDR3: CASSFAGNTEAFF
DNA: TGTGCCAGCAGCTTCGCAGGCAACACTGAAGCTTTCTTT

size: .
D: .
V: TRBV4-1
J: TRBJ2-3
CDR3: CASSQDPAASTDTQYF
DNA: TGCGCCAGCAGCCAAGATCCGGCGGCCAGCACAGATACGCAGTATTTT

size: once
D: .
V: TRBV7-6
J: TRBJ2-5
CDR3: CASSPTGGKETQYF
DNA: TGTGCCAGCAGCCCTACTGGGGGGAAAGAGACCCAGTACTTC

size: .
D: .
V: TRBV11-2
J: TRBJ2-7
CDR3: CASSLTGLYEQYF
DNA: TGTGCCAGCAGCTTGACAGGACTCTACGAGCAGTACTTC

size: once
D: TRBD1
V: TRBV28
J: TRBJ1-5
CDR3: CASTLPGTASYPQHF
DNA: TGTGCCAGCACCTTACCCGGGACAGCTTCTTACCCCCAGCATTTT

size: once
D: .
V: TRBV30
J: TRBJ1-1
CDR3: CAWGVTEAFF
DNA: TGTGCCTGGGGAGTCACTGAAGCTTTCTTT

size: .
D: .
V: TRBV5-1
J: TRBJ2-6
CDR3: CASGSPQAGANVLTF
DNA: TGCGCCAGCGGTTCCCCCCAGGCTGGGGCCAACGTCCTGACTTTC

size: .
D: TRBD2
V: TRBV7-9
J: TRBJ2-1
CDR3: CASSLAPGLDTGEQFF
DNA: TGTGCCAGCAGCTTAGCCCCGGGACTAGATACGGGTGAGCAGTTCTTC

size: .
D: .
V: TRBV4-1
J: TRBJ1-1
CDR3: CASSPTWTENTEAFF
DNA: TGCGCCAGCAGCCCAACGTGGACAGAGAACACTGAAGCTTTCTTT

size: .
D: TRBD2
V: TRBV9
J: TRBJ2-7
CDR3: CASSPGGARYEQYF
DNA: TGTGCCAGCAGCCCCGGGGGGGCCCGCTACGAGCAGTACTTC

size: .
D: .
V: TRBV4-1
J: TRBJ2-3
CDR3: CASRSRAGTDTQYF
DNA: TGCGCCAGCAGATCCAGGGCGGGGACAGATACGCAGTATTTT

size: .
D: TRBD1
V: TRBV19
J: TRBJ1-1
CDR3: CASSFGQGGVHTEAFF
DNA: TGTGCCAGTAGTTTTGGACAGGGGGGCGTCCACACTGAAGCTTTCTTT

size: .
D: .
V: TRBV15
J: TRBJ1-2
CDR3: CATSRDTPSLYGYGYTF
DNA: TGTGCCACCAGCAGAGATACGCCTTCGTTATACGGCTATGGCTACACCTTC

size: .
D: TRBD1
V: TRBV10-3
J: TRBJ1-2
CDR3: CAISASGGLYGYTF
DNA: TGTGCCATCAGTGCTTCAGGGGGTCTCTATGGCTACACCTTC

size: .
D: .
V: TRBV5-1
J: TRBJ2-1
CDR3: CASSYRPVQGNRNEQFF
DNA: TGCGCCAGCAGCTACCGCCCAGTCCAGGGCAATAGGAATGAGCAGTTCTTC

size: .
D: TRBD2
V: TRBV19
J: TRBJ2-5
CDR3: CASRAGAKETQYF
DNA: TGTGCCAGTAGAGCGGGGGCGAAAGAGACCCAGTACTTC

size: .
D: TRBD1
V: TRBV5-8
J: TRBJ2-5
CDR3: CASSQDRGYETQYF
DNA: TGTGCCAGCAGCCAAGACAGGGGGTACGAGACCCAGTACTTC

size: .
D: .
V: TRBV6-5
J: TRBJ2-7
CDR3: CASSSRYEQYF
DNA: TGTGCCAGCAGTTCCCGGTACGAGCAGTACTTC

size: .
D: .
V: TRBV4-1
J: TRBJ2-3
CDR3: CASSRSGGSTDTQYF
DNA: TGCGCCAGCAGCCGATCCGGGGGAAGCACAGATACGCAGTATTTT

size: .
D: TRBD1
V: TRBV30
J: TRBJ1-1
CDR3: CAYQTVNRGRTEAFF
DNA: TGTGCCTATCAAACCGTGAACAGGGGGCGGACTGAAGCTTTCTTT

size: .
D: TRBD2
V: TRBV28
J: TRBJ2-7
CDR3: CASSPGGTSGAYEQYF
DNA: TGTGCCAGCAGCCCCGGGGGGACTAGCGGAGCCTACGAGCAGTACTTC

size: .
D: TRBD1
V: TRBV6-4
J: TRBJ1-1
CDR3: CASSAGPAGQGAGNTEAFF
DNA: TGTGCCAGCAGCGCGGGGCCCGCGGGACAGGGGGCTGGGAACACTGAAGCTTTCTTT

size: .
D: .
V: TRBV12-2
J: TRBJ2-1
CDR3: CASRSPGLARNEQFF
DNA: TGTGCAAGTCGCTCCCCGGGACTAGCGCGCAATGAGCAGTTCTTC

size: few
D: .
V: TRBV15
J: TRBJ1-2
CDR3: CATSQGDYGYTF
DNA: TGTGCCACCAGCCAAGGAGACTATGGCTACACCTTC

size: .
D: TRBD2
V: TRBV7-7
J: TRBJ2-3
CDR3: CASSPGTSVTDTQYF
DNA: TGTGCCAGCAGCCCCGGGACTAGCGTCACAGATACGCAGTATTTT

size: once
D: .
V: TRBV7-2
J: TRBJ2-1
CDR3: CASSPQSGLNNEQFF
DNA: TGTGCCAGCAGCCCCCAAAGCGGTCTTAACAATGAGCAGTTCTTC

size: .
D: TRBD2
V: TRBV7-2
J: TRBJ2-1
CDR3: CASSFTGGPNEQFF
DNA: TGTGCCAGCAGCTTCACGGGGGGGCCCAATGAGCAGTTCTTC

size: .
D: .
V: TRBV7-9
J: TRBJ1-1
CDR3: CASSGGGPNTEAFF
DNA: TGTGCCAGCAGCGGGGGAGGGCCGAACACTGAAGCTTTCTTT

size: .
D: .
V: TRBV10-3
J: TRBJ2-1
CDR3: CAISESLGHEQFF
DNA: TGTGCCATCAGTGAGTCTCTAGGTCATGAGCAGTTCTTC

size: .
D: TRBD1
V: TRBV19
J: TRBJ1-2
CDR3: CASSITGGGYTF
DNA: TGTGCCAGTAGTATAACAGGGGGAGGCTACACCTTC

size: .
D: .
V: TRBV7-9
J: TRBJ1-5
CDR3: CASQRGVGQPQHF
DNA: TGTGCCAGCCAACGCGGGGTTGGGCAGCCCCAGCATTTT

size: .
D: TRBD1
V: TRBV6-1
J: TRBJ2-7
CDR3: CASSEWDRDSYEQYF
DNA: TGTGCCAGCAGTGAATGGGACAGGGACTCCTACGAGCAGTACTTC

size: .
D: .
V: TRBV21-1
J: TRBJ2-3
CDR3: CASLMAGDTQYF
DNA: TGTGCCAGTTTGATGGCAGGGGACACGCAGTATTTT

size: .
D: .
V: TRBV19
J: TRBJ2-5
CDR3: CASSPVTAGETQYF
DNA: TGTGCCAGTAGTCCCGTCACTGCCGGGGAGACCCAGTACTTC

size: .
D: .
V: TRBV7-2
J: TRBJ1-3
CDR3: CASSLVRGGGNTIYF
DNA: TGTGCCAGCAGCTTAGTTAGGGGGGGAGGAAACACCATATATTTT

size: once
D: .
V: TRBV30
J: TRBJ2-7
CDR3: CAWSGGLSYEQYF
DNA: TGTGCCTGGAGTGGAGGCCTATCCTACGAGCAGTACTTC

size: .
D: .
V: TRBV21-1
J: TRBJ2-3
CDR3: CASSIRGIFKAMDTQYF
DNA: TGTGCCAGCAGCATTAGGGGGATCTTTAAGGCGATGGATACGCAGTATTTT

size: .
D: TRBD2
V: TRBV11-2
J: TRBJ2-3
CDR3: CASIVGTSGRKTDTQYF
DNA: TGTGCCAGCATCGTGGGGACTAGCGGGAGGAAGACAGATACGCAGTATTTT

size: .
D: TRBD1
V: TRBV28
J: TRBJ2-7
CDR3: CASVGTALSYEQYF
DNA: TGTGCCAGCGTCGGGACAGCCCTCTCCTACGAGCAGTACTTC

size: .
D: .
V: TRBV9
J: TRBJ1-3
CDR3: CASSVSGSGNTIYF
DNA: TGTGCCAGCAGCGTTTCAGGCTCTGGAAACACCATATATTTT

size: .
D: .
V: TRBV25-1
J: TRBJ2-6
CDR3: CASSETEWGLSGANVLTF
DNA: TGTGCCAGCAGTGAAACAGAATGGGGGCTCTCTGGGGCCAACGTCCTGACTTTC

size: .
D: .
V: TRBV5-4
J: TRBJ2-4
CDR3: CASSLTPGSNIQYF
DNA: TGTGCCAGCAGCTTAACACCCGGGTCAAACATTCAGTACTTC

size: .
D: .
V: TRBV7-2
J: TRBJ2-3
CDR3: CASSLARGDTQYF
DNA: TGTGCCAGCAGCTTAGCTCGCGGAGATACGCAGTATTTT

size: .
D: TRBD1
V: TRBV7-9
J: TRBJ1-2
CDR3: CASSFYSLIRGEANYGYTF
DNA: TGTGCCAGCAGCTTTTATTCCCTCATCAGGGGGGAAGCTAACTATGGCTACACCTTC

size: .
D: .
V: TRBV7-9
J: TRBJ2-2
CDR3: CASSLVGDSNTGELFF
DNA: TGTGCCAGCAGCTTAGTGGGGGACTCGAACACCGGGGAGCTGTTTTTT

size: .
D: TRBD1
V: TRBV19
J: TRBJ2-7
CDR3: CASSMSRTGSYEQYF
DNA: TGTGCCAGTAGTATGTCCCGGACAGGATCCTACGAGCAGTACTTC

size: once
D: .
V: TRBV18
J: TRBJ2-7
CDR3: CASSPPSGNEQYF
DNA: TGTGCCAGCTCACCACCCAGCGGCAACGAGCAGTACTTC

size: once
D: .
V: TRBV5-1
J: TRBJ2-7
CDR3: CASSLAGGGHEQYF
DNA: TGCGCCAGCAGCTTGGCCGGTGGGGGCCACGAGCAGTACTTC

size: .
D: .
V: TRBV7-2
J: TRBJ1-3
CDR3: CASSFPSGNTIYF
DNA: TGTGCCAGCAGCTTTCCATCTGGAAACACCATATATTTT

size: .
D: .
V: TRBV5-1
J: TRBJ1-1
CDR3: CASSLGGEAFF
DNA: TGCGCCAGCAGCTTGGGCGGTGAAGCTTTCTTT

size: .
D: TRBD2
V: TRBV6-5
J: TRBJ2-1
CDR3: CASSYWGEGTGDEQFF
DNA: TGTGCCAGCAGTTACTGGGGGGAGGGCACGGGGGATGAGCAGTTCTTC